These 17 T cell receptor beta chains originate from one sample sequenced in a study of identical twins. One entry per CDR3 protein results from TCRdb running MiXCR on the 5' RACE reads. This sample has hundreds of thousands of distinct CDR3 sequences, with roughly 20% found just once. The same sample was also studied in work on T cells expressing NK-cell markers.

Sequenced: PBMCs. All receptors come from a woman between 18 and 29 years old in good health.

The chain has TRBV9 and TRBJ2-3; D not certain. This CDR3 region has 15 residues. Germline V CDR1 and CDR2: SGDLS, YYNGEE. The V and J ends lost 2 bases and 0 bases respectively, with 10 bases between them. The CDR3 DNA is TGTGCCAGCAGCGTCGGCGGATCTAGCACAGATACGCAGTATTTT. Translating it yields CASSVGGSSTDTQYF.

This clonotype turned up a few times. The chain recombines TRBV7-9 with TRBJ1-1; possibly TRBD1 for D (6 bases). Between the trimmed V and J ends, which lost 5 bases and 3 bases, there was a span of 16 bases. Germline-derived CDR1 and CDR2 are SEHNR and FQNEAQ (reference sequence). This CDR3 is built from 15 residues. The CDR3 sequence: CASSIFGQTDTEAFF. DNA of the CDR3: TGTGCCAGCAGCATCTTCGGACAGACCGACACTGAAGCTTTCTTT.

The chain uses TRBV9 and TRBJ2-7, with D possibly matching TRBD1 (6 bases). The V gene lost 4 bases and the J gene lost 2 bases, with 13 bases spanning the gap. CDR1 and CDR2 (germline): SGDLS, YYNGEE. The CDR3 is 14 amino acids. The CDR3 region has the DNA TGTGCCAGCAGCCCAACGGGACATGCCTACGAGCAGTACTTC. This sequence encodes CASSPTGHAYEQYF.

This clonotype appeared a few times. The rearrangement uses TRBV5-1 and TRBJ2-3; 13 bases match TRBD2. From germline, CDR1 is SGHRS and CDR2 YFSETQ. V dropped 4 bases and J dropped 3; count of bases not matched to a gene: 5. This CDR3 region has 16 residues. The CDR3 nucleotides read TGCGCCAGCAGCCCCACTAGCGGGAGGGCGACAGATACGCAGTATTTT. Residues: CASSPTSGRATDTQYF.

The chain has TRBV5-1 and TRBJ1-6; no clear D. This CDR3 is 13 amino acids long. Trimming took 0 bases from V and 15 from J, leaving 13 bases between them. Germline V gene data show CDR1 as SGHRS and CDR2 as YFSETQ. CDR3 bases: TGCGCCAGCAGCTTGGATTCGGGTCGGCGCCTCCACTTT. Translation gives CASSLDSGRRLHF. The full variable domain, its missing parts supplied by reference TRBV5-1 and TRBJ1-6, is KAGVTQTPRYLIKTRGQQVTLSCSPISGHRSVSWYQQTPGQGLQFLFEYFSETQRNKGNFPGRFSGRQFSNSRSEMNVSTLELGDSALYLCASSLDSGRRLHFGNGTRLTVT.

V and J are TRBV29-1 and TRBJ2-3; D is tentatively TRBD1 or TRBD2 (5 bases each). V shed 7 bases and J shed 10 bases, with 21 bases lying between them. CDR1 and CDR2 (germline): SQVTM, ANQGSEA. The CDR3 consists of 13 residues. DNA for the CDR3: TGCAGCGGAGGGACCCCCCTCTCTCCCGCGCAGTATTTT. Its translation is CSGGTPLSPAQYF.

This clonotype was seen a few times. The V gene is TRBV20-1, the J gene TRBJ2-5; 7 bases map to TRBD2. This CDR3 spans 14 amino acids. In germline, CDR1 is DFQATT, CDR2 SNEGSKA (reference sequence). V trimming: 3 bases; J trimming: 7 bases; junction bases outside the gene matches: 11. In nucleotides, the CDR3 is TGCAGTGCTAGTCTTGCGGGGGTCCGTGGGACCCAGTACTTC. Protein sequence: CSASLAGVRGTQYF.

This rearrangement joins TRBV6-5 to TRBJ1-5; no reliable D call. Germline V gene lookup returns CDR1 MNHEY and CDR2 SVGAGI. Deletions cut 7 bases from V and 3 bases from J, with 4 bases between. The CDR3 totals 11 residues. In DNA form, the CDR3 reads TGTGCCAGCAATCCCAATCAGCCCCAGCATTTT. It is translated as CASNPNQPQHF.

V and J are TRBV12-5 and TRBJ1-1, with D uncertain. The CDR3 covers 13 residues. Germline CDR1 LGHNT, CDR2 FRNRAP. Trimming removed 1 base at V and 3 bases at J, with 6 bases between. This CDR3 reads CASGLDMDTEAFF. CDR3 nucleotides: TGTGCTAGTGGTTTGGACATGGACACTGAAGCTTTCTTT.

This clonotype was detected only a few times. This CDR3 reads CTSSQDSDNEQFF. CDR3 nucleotides: TGCACCAGCAGCCAAGATAGCGACAATGAGCAGTTCTTC. The rearrangement uses TRBV1 and TRBJ2-1. TRBV1 is given as a pseudogene. The CDR3 has 13 amino acids.

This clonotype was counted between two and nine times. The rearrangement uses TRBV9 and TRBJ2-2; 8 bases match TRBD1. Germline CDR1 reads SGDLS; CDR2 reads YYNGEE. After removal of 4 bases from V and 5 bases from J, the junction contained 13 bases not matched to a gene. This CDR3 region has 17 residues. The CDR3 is CASSPGTGRLMTGELFF. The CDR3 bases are TGTGCCAGCAGCCCTGGGACAGGTCGTCTAATGACCGGGGAGCTGTTTTTT.

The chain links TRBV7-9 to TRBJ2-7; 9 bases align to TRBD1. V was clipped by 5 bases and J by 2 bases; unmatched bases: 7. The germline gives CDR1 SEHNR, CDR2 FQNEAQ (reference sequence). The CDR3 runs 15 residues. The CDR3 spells CASSIGQGPTYEQYF. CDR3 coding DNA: TGTGCCAGCAGCATAGGACAGGGGCCTACCTACGAGCAGTACTTC.

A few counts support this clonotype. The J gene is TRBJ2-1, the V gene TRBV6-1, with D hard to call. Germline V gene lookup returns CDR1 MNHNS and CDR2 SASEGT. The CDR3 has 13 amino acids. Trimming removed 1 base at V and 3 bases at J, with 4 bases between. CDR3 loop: CASSEGLYNEQFF. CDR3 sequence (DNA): TGTGCCAGCAGTGAAGGACTCTACAATGAGCAGTTCTTC.

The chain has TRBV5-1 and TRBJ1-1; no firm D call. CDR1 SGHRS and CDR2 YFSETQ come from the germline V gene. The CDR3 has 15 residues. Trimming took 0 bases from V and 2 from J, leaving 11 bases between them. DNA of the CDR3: TGCGCCAGCAGCTTGGCCTGGCAGAGTAACACTGAAGCTTTCTTT. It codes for CASSLAWQSNTEAFF.

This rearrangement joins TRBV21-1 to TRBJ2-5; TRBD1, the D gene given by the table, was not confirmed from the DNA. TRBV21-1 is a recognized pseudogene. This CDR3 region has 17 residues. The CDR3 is CASSKVKTGSLQETQYF. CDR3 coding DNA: TGTGCCAGCAGCAAAGTAAAGACAGGCTCTCTTCAAGAGACCCAGTACTTC.

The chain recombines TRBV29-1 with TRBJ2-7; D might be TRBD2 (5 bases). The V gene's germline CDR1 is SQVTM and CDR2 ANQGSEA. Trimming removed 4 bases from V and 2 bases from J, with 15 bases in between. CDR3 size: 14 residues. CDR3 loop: CSVALAGDAYEQYF. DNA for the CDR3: TGCAGCGTTGCTCTAGCTGGAGATGCCTACGAGCAGTACTTC.

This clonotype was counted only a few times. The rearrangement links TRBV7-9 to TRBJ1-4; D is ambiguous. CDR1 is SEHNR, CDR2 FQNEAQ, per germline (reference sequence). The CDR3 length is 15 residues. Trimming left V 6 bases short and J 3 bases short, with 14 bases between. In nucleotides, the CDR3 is TGTGCCAGCAGAAAGTTTGGGAGGGCTAATGAAAAACTGTTTTTT. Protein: CASRKFGRANEKLFF.